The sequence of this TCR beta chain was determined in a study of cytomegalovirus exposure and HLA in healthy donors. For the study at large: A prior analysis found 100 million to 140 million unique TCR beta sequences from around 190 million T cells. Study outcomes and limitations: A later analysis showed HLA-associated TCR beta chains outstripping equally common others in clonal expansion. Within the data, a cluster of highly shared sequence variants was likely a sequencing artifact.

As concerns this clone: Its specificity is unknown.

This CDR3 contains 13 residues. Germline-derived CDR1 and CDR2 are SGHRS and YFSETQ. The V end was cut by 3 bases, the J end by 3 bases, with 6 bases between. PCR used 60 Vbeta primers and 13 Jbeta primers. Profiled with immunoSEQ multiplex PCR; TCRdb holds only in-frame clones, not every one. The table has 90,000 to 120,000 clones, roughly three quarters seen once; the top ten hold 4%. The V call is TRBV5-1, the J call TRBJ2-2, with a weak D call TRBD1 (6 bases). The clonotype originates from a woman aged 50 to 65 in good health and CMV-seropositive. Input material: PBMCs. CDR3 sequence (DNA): TGCGCCAGCAGCTCAGGGGACACCGGGGAGCTGTTTTTT. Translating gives CASSSGDTGELFF.